This T cell receptor (beta chain) appears in the sequencing data of a study of T cells in Graves' hyperthyroidism and ophthalmopathy. The table lists this clonotype with many counts. Antigen unknown. Study conclusions and caveats: Stable hyperthyroidism was separated from ophthalmopathy by a model based on 13 V-J features. The blood repertoire included most of the expanded thyroid clonotypes above 0.001.

Germline CDR1 is MNHNS and CDR2 is SASEGT. Trimming cost V 5 bases and J 0 bases, with 8 bases left between them. CDR3 size: 13 residues. Fresh peripheral blood, 10 ml, was the source of the PBMCs. Amplification of TCR beta CDR3 regions used RNA as the template. A first-round RT-PCR of the TCR CDR3 used the HTBI primer set. TCRdb recomputed calls from the multiplex PCR reads with MiXCR, one row per CDR3 protein. The sample holds 150,000 to 200,000 distinct CDR3 sequences, about 18% seen once. This receptor was taken from a woman in her fifties or sixties with Graves' hyperthyroidism. The rearrangement joins TRBV6-1 to TRBJ2-7, with D perhaps TRBD2 (6 bases). The material sequenced was blood. The CDR3 spells CASSPGSSYEQYF. The CDR3 nucleotides read TGTGCCAGCAGTCCCGGGAGCTCCTACGAGCAGTACTTC.